Listed here are 8 T cell receptor beta chains from one sample, sequenced in a study of identical twins. Using its own MiXCR run on the 5' RACE reads, TCRdb lists one record per CDR3 protein. The table records about 530,000 distinct CDR3 sequences, approximately 20% of them present only once. This sample also belongs to another study, concerning yellow fever vaccine responses in identical twins.

The source material was CD4+ T cells sorted from blood. The origin of the receptors is a young woman in good health.

CDR3 loop: CSARVAFYTDTQYF. CDR3 in DNA: TGCAGTGCTAGAGTGGCCTTTTACACAGATACGCAGTATTTT. The rearrangement joins TRBV20-1 to TRBJ2-3; D is undetermined. There are 14 residues in the CDR3. Germline values: CDR1 DFQATT, CDR2 SNEGSKA (reference sequence). V lost 1 base and J 2 bases, leaving 10 bases between the germline ends.

The chain has TRBV6-5 and TRBJ2-1; 8 positions match TRBD2. The germline CDR1 and CDR2 sequences are MNHEY and SVGAGI. Trimming took 4 bases from V and 0 from J; bases not matched to a gene: 8. The length of the CDR3 is 17 residues. Written as DNA, the CDR3 is TGTGCCAGCAGTTCCCTATTTACTAGCGGCTCCTACAATGAGCAGTTCTTC. It is translated as CASSSLFTSGSYNEQFF.

The chain links TRBV20-1 to TRBJ2-3; TRBD2 might be the D (5 bases). Germline values: CDR1 DFQATT, CDR2 SNEGSKA (reference sequence). The V end lost 2 bases, the J end lost 6 bases, and 15 bases lay between the germline ends. This CDR3 is built from 14 residues. In DNA form, the CDR3 reads TGCAGTGCTAGAAGGACTCCCCGGTTGGATACGCAGTATTTT. Translation: CSARRTPRLDTQYF.

This clonotype was recorded a few times. This rearrangement joins TRBV20-1 to TRBJ1-1, with 9 bases aligning to TRBD1. This CDR3 has 15 amino acids. Unmatched junction bases numbered 6, after V lost 1 base and J lost 3 bases. Germline V gene data show CDR1 as DFQATT and CDR2 as SNEGSKA (reference sequence). This CDR3 reads CSARGDRGWDTEAFF. CDR3 nucleotide sequence: TGCAGTGCTAGAGGCGACAGGGGGTGGGACACTGAAGCTTTCTTT.

The chain combines TRBV6-1 with TRBJ2-1, with D maybe TRBD1 (5 bases). V lost 6 bases and J 4 bases, leaving 16 bases between the germline ends. Germline CDR1 MNHNS, CDR2 SASEGT. The CDR3 is 15 residues long. CDR3 nucleotide sequence: TGTGCCAGCAGAAACCCGGCAGGGCGGTACAATGAGCAGTTCTTC. Encoded protein: CASRNPAGRYNEQFF.

This clonotype was picked up a small number of times. The genes are TRBV25-1 and TRBJ1-1; 9 nucleotides match TRBD1. CDR3 length equals 14 residues. Trimming removed 4 bases from V and 4 bases from J; junction bases left unmatched: 4. The germline gives CDR1 MGHDK, CDR2 SYGVNS. The DNA for the CDR3 is TGTGCCAGCAGTGGGGCGGGACAGGGCACTGAAGCTTTCTTT. It translates to CASSGAGQGTEAFF.

CDR3 bases: TGCAGTGCTAGAGCCTGGACTGGGGGTAACTTTGAGTACTTC. It specifies CSARAWTGGNFEYF. The chain carries TRBV20-1 and TRBJ2-7; D is possibly TRBD1 or TRBD2 (5 bases each). CDR3 length equals 14 residues. Trimming left V 1 base short and J 11 bases short, with 21 bases between. Germline CDR1 and CDR2: DFQATT and SNEGSKA (reference sequence).

The rearrangement joins TRBV18 to TRBJ2-7; D assignment may be TRBD1 or TRBD2 (5 bases each). Germline lookup yields CDR1 KGHSH and CDR2 LQKENI. This CDR3 comprises 15 residues. The germline V and J ends were trimmed by 3 bases and 2 bases, with 14 bases remaining between them. The CDR3: CASSPQLGAPYEQYV. CDR3 sequence (DNA): TGTGCCAGCTCACCCCAGCTCGGGGCCCCCTACGAGCAGTACGTC.